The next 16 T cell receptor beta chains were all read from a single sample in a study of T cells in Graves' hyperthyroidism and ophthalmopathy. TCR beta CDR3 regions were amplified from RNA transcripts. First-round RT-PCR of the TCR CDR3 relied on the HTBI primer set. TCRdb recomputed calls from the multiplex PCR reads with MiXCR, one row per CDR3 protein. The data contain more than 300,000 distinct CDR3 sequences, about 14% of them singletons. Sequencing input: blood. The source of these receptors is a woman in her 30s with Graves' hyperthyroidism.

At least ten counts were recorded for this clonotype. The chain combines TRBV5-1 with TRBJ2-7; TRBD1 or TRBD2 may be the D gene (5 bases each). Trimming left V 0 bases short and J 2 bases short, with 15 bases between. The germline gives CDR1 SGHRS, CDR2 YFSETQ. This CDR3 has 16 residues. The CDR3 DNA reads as TGCGCCAGCAGCTTGGGCGATATGGGACGGCCCTACGAGCAGTACTTC. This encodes CASSLGDMGRPYEQYF. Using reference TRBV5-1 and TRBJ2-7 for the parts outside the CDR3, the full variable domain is KAGVTQTPRYLIKTRGQQVTLSCSPISGHRSVSWYQQTPGQGLQFLFEYFSETQRNKGNFPGRFSGRQFSNSRSEMNVSTLELGDSALYLCASSLGDMGRPYEQYFGPGTRLTVT.

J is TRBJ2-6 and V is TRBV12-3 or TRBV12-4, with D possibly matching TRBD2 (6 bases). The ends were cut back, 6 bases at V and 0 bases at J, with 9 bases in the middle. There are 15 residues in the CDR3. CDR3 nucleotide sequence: TGTGCCAGCAGCGGGGGAAACTCTGGGGCCAACGTCCTGACTTTC. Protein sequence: CASSGGNSGANVLTF.

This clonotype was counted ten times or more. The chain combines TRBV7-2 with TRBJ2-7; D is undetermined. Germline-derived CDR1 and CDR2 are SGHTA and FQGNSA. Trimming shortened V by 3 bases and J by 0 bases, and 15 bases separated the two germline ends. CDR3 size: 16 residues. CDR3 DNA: TGTGCCAGCAGCTTTTCTTACTCCCCGAGCTCCTACGAGCAGTACTTC. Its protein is CASSFSYSPSSYEQYF.

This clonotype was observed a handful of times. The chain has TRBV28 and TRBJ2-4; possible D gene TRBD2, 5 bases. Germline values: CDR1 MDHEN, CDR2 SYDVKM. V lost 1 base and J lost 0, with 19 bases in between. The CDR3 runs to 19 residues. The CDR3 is CASSLFSVRAGEAKNIQYF. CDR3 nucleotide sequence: TGTGCCAGCAGTTTATTCTCAGTACGGGCCGGGGAAGCCAAAAACATTCAGTACTTC.

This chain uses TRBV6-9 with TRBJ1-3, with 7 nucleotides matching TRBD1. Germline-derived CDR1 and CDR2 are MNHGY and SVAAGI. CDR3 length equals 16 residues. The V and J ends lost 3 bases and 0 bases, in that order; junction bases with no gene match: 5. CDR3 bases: TGTGCCAGCAGTTACCGGGGACAGTACTCTGGAAACACCATATATTTT. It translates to CASSYRGQYSGNTIYF.

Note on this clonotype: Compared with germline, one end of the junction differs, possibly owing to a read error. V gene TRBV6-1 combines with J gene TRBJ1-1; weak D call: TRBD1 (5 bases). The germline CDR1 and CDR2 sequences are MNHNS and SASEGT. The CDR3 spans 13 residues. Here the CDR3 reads CASSDQGYTGAFF. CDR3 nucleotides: TGTGCCAGCAGTGACCAGGGTTACACTGGAGCTTTCTTT.

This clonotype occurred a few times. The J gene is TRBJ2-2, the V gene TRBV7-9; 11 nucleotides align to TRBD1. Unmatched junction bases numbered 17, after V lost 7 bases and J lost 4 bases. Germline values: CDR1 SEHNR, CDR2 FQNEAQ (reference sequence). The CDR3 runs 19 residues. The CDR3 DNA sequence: TGTGCCAGCACCAGGACAGGGGGCGCTTTAGCGGGAGCCACCGGGGAGCTGTTTTTT. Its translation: CASTRTGGALAGATGELFF.

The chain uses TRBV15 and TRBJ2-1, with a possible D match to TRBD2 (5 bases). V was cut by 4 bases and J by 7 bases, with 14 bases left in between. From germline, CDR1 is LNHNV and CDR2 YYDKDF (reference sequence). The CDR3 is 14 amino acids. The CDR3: CATSNLEDRNEQFF. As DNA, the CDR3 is TGTGCCACCAGCAATTTGGAGGACCGAAATGAGCAGTTCTTC.

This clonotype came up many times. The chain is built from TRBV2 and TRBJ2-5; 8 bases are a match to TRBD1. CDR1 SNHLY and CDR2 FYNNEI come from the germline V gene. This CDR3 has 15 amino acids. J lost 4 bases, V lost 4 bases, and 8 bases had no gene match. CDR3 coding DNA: TGTGCCAGCAGTGGTGGACAGGGAAGGGGAGAGACCCAGTACTTC. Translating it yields CASSGGQGRGETQYF.

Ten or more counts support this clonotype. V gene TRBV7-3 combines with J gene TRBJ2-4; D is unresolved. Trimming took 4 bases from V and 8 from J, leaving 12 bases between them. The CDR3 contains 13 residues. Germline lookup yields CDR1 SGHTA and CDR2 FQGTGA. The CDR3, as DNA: TGTGCCAGCAGCTCCTTCGTAGGTGACATTCAGTACTTC. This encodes CASSSFVGDIQYF.

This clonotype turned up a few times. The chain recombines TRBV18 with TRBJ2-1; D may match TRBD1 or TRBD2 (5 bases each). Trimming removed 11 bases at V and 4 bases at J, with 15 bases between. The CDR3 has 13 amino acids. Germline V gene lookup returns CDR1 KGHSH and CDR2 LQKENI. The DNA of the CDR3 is TGTGCCCAGGCCCGGGACCCGTACAATGAGCAGTTCTTC. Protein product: CAQARDPYNEQFF.

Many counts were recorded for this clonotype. The CDR3 sequence is CASSLKGGNTEAFF. CDR3 nucleotide sequence: TGCGCCAGCAGCTTGAAAGGGGGCAACACTGAAGCTTTCTTT. The rearrangement joins TRBV5-1 to TRBJ1-1, with 7 bases that match TRBD1. This CDR3 region has 14 residues. Losses at the gene ends were 1 base for V and 2 bases for J; bases not matched to a gene: 2. Germline CDR1 is SGHRS and CDR2 is YFSETQ.

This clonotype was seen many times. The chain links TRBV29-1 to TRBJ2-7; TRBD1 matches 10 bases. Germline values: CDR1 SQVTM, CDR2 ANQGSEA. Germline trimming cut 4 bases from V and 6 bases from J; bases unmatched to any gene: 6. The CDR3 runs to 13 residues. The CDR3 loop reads CSVAGTGVAEQYF. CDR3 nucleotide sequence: TGCAGCGTTGCTGGGACAGGGGTTGCCGAGCAGTACTTC.

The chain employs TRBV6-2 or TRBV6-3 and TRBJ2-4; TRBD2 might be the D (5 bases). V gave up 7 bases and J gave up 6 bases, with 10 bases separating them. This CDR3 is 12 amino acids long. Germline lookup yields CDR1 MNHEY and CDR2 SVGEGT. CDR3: CASNGNGNIQYF. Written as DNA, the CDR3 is TGTGCCAGCAACGGGAACGGAAACATTCAGTACTTC.

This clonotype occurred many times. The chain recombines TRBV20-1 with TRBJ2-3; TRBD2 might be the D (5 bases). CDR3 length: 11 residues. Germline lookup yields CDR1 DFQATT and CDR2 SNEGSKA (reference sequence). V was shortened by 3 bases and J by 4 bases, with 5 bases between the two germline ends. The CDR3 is CSARRADTQYF. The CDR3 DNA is TGCAGTGCTAGGAGGGCAGATACGCAGTATTTT.

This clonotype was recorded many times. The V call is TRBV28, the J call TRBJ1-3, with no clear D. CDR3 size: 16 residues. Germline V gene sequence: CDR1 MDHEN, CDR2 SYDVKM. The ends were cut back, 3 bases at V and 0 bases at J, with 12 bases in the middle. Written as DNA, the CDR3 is TGTGCCAGCAGTTTTACGCCGAGTATCTCTGGAAACACCATATATTTT. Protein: CASSFTPSISGNTIYF.